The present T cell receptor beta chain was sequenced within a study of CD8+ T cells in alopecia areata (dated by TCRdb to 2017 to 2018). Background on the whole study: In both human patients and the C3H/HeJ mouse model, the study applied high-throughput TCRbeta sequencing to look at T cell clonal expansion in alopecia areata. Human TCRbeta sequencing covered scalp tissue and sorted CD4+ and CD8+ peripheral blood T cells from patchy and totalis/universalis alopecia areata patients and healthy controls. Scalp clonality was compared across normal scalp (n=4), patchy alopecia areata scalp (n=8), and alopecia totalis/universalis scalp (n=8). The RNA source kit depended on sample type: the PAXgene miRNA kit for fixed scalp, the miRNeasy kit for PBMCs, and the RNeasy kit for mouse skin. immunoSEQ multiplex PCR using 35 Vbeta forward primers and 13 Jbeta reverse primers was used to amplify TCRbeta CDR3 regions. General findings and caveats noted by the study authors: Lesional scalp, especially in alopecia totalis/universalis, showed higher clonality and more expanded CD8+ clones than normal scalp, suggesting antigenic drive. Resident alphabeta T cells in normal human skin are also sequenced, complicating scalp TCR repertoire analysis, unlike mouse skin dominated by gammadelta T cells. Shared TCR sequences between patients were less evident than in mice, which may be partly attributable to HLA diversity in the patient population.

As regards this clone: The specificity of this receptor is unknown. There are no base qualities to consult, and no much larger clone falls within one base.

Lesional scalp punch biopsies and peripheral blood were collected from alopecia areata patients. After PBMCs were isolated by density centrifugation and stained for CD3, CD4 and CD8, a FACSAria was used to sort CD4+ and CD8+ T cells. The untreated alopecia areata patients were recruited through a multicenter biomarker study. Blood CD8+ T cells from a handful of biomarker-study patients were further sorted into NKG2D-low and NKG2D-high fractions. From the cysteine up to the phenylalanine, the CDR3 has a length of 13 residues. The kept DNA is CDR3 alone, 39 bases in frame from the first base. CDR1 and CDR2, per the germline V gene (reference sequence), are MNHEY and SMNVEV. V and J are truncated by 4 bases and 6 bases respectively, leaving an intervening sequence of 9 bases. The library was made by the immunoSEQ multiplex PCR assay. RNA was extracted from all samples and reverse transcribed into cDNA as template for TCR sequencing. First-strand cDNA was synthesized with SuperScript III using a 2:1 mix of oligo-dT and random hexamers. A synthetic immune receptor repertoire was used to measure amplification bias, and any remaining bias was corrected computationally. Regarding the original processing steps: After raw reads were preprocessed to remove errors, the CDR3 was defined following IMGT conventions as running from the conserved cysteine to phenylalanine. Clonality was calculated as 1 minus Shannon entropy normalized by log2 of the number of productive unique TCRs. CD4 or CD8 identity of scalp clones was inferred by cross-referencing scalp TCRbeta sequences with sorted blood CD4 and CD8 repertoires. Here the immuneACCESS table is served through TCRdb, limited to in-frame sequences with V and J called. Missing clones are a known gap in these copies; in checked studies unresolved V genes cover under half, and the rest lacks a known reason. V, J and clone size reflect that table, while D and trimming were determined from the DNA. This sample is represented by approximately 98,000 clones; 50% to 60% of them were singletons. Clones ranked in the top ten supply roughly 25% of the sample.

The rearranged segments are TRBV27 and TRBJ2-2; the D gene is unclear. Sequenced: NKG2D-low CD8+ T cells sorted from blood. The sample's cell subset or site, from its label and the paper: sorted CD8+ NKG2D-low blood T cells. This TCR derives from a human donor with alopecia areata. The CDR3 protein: CASSSPTPGELFF. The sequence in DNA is TGTGCCAGCAGTTCCCCCACCCCCGGGGAGCTGTTTTTT.